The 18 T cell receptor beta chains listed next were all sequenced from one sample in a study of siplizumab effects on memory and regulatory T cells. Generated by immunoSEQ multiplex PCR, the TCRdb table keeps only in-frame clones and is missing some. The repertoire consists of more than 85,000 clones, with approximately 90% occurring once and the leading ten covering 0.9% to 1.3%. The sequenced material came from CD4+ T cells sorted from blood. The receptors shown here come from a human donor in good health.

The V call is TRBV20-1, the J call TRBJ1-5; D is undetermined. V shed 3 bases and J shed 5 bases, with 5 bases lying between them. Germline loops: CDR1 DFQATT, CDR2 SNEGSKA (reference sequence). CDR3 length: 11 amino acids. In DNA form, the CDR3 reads TGCAGTGCTAGTGGGGATCAGCCCCAGCATTTT. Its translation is CSASGDQPQHF.

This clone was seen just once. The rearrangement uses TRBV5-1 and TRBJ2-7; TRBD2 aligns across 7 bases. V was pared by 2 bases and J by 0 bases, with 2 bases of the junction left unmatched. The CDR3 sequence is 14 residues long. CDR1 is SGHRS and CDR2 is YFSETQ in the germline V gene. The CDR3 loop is CASSFGGGSYEQYF. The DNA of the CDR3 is TGCGCCAGCAGCTTTGGGGGGGGCTCCTACGAGCAGTACTTC.

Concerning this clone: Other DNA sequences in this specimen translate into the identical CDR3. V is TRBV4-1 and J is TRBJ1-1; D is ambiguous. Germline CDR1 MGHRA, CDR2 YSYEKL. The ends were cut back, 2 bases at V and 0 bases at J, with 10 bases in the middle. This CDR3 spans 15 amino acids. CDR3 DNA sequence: TGCGCCAGCAGCCAATTTTGGGTCGTGAACACTGAAGCTTTCTTT. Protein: CASSQFWVVNTEAFF.

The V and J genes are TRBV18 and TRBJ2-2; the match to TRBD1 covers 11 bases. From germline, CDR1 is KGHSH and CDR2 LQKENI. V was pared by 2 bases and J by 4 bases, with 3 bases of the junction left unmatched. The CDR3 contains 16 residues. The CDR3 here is CASSPTGQGGTGELFF. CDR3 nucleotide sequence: TGTGCCAGCTCACCAACGGGACAGGGGGGCACCGGGGAGCTGTTTTTT.

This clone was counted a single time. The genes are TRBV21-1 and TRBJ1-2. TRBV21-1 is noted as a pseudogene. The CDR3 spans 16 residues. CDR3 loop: CASSKGRGNRAYGYTF. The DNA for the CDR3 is TGTGCCAGCAGCAAAGGGAGGGGGAACAGGGCTTATGGCTACACCTTC.

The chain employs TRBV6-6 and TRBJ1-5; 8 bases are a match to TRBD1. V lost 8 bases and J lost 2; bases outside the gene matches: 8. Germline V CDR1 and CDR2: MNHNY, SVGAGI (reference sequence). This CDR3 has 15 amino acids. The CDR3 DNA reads TGTGCCAGCTATCCAGGGGGCCTAGGCAATCAGCCCCAGCATTTT. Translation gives CASYPGGLGNQPQHF.

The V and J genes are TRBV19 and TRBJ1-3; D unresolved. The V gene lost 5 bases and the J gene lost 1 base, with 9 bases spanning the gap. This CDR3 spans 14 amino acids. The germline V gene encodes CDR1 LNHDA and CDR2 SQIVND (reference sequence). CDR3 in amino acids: CASSFRNSGNTIYF. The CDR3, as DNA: TGTGCCAGTAGTTTCCGGAATTCTGGAAACACCATATATTTT.

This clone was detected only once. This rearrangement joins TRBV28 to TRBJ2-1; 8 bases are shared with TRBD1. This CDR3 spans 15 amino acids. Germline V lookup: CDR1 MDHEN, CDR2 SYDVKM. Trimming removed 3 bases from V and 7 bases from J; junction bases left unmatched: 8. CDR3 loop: CASSLKTGVGNEQFF. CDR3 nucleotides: TGTGCCAGCAGTTTGAAGACAGGGGTTGGGAATGAGCAGTTCTTC.

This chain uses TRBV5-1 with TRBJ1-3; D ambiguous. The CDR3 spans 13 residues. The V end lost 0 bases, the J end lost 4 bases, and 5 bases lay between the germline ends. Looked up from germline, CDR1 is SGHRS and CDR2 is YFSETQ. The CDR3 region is CASSLDLGNTIYF. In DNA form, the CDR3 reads TGCGCCAGCAGCTTGGACCTAGGAAACACCATATATTTT.

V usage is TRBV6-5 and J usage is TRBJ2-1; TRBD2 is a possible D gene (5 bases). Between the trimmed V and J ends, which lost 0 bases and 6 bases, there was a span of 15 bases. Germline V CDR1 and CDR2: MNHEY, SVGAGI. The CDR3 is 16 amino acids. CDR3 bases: TGTGCCAGCAGTTACTCGATTTGGACTCCCTTCAATGAGCAGTTCTTC. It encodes CASSYSIWTPFNEQFF.

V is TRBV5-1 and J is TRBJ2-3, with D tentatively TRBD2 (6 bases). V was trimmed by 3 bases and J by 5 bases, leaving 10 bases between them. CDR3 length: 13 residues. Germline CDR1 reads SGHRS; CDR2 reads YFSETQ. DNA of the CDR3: TGCGCCAGCAGCTGGAGGGCCAGAGATACGCAGTATTTT. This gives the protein CASSWRARDTQYF.

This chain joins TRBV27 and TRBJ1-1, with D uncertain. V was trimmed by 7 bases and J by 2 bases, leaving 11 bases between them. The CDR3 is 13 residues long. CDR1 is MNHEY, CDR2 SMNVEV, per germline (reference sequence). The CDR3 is CASKLTVNTEAFF. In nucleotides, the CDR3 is TGTGCCAGCAAATTGACCGTTAACACTGAAGCTTTCTTT.

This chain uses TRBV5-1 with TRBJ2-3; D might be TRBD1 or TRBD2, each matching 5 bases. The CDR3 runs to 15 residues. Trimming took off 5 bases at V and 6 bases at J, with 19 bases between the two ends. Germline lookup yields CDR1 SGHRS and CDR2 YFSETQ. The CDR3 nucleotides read TGCGCCAGCAGGCCGACCGGGACCTACCTTGATACGCAGTATTTT. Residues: CASRPTGTYLDTQYF.

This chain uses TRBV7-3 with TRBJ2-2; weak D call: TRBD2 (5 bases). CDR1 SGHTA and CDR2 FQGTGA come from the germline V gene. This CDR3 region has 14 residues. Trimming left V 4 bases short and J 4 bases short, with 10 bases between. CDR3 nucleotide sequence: TGTGCCAGCAGCTCCCAGGACTCCACCGGGGAGCTGTTTTTT. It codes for CASSSQDSTGELFF.

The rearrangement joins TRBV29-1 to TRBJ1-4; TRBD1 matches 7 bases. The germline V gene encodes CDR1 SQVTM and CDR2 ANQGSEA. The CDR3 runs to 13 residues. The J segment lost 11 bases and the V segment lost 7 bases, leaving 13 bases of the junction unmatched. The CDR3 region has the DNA TGCAGCGCTATTCCAGGGGGGGAGGGGAAACTGTTTTTT. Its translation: CSAIPGGEGKLFF. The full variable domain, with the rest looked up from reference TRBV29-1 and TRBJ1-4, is SAVISQKPSRDICQRGTSLTIQCQVDSQVTMMFWYRQQPGQSLTLIATANQGSEATYESGFVIDKFPISRPNLTFSTLTVSNMSPEDSSIYLCSAIPGGEGKLFFGSGTQLSVL.

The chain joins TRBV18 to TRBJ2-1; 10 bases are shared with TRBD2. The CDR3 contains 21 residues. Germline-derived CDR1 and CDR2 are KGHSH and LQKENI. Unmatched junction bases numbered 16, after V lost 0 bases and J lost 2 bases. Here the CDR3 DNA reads TGTGCCAGCTCACCACCGTCCCCCAGACTAGCGGGTCAAGTTACCTACAATGAGCAGTTCTTC. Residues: CASSPPSPRLAGQVTYNEQFF.

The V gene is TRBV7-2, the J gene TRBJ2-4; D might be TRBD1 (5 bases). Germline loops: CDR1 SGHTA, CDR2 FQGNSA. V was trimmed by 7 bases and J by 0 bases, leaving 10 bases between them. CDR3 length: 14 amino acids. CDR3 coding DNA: TGTGCCAGCAAACAGGAGATAGCCAAAAACATTCAGTACTTC. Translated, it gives CASKQEIAKNIQYF.

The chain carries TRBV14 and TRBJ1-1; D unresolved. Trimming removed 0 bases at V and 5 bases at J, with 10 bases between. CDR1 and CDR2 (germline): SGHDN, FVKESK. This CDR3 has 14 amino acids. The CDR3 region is CASSQDIRGTEAFF. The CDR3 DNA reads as TGTGCCAGCAGCCAAGATATTCGGGGAACTGAAGCTTTCTTT.